The next 3 T cell receptor beta chains were all read from a single sample in a study of low-dose radiotherapy and immunotherapy resistance in tumors. First-strand cDNA relied on TRAV- and TRBV-specific primers spanning alpha and beta chains. The authors amplified TCRs for 20 PCR cycles with a constant-region primer and a V-primer adapter. From the reads, TCRdb called clonotypes with MiXCR, one entry per CDR3 protein. The repertoire consists of roughly 17,000 distinct CDR3 sequences, with about 70% occurring once and the leading ten covering approximately 5.2%. Source of these receptors: a human donor with advanced metastatic prostate, ovarian, gallbladder or colorectal cancer (not recorded which). This table probably holds off-target reads from a library built for another chain.

This sequence joins TRBV24-1 and TRBJ2-1; tentatively, D is TRBD1 (5 bases). The CDR3 runs 11 residues. Trimming removed 4 bases at V and 15 bases at J, with 12 bases between. Germline-derived CDR1 and CDR2 are KGHDR and SFDVKD. The CDR3 loop reads CATSEPGWWFF. CDR3 sequence (DNA): TGTGCCACCAGTGAACCAGGGTGGTGGTTCTTC.

This clonotype was seen only a few times. The V call is TRBV12-3 or TRBV12-4, the J call TRBJ1-4; D may be TRBD1 (5 bases). Trimming removed 3 bases from V and 8 bases from J, with 10 bases in between. This CDR3 is built from 13 residues. The DNA of the CDR3 is TGTGCCAGCAGTTTGCCAGGGAGGGAAAAACTGTTTTTT. Translation gives CASSLPGREKLFF.

Only a few counts were recorded for this clonotype. This CDR3 is CASSQTGGNQPQHF. The CDR3 nucleotides read TGTGCCAGCAGCCAAACAGGGGGTAATCAGCCCCAGCATTTT. The chain uses TRBV12-3 or TRBV12-4 and TRBJ1-5, with TRBD1 matching over 8 bases. V was pared by 6 bases and J by 4 bases, with 5 bases of the junction left unmatched. The length of the CDR3 is 14 residues.